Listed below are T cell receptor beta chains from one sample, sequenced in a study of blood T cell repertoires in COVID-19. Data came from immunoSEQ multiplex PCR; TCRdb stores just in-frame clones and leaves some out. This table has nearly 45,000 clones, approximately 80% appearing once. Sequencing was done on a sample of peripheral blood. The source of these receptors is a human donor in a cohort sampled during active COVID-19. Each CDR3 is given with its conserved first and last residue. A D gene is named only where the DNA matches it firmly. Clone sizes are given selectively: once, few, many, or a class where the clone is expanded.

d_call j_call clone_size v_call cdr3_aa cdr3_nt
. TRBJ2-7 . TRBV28 CASSPRGARDEQYF TGTGCCAGCAGCCCCAGGGGCGCGAGGGACGAGCAGTACTTC
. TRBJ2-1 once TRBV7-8 CASSLGGYEQFF TGTGCCAGCAGCTTAGGAGGGTATGAGCAGTTCTTC
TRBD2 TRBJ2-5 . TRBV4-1 CASSPEAGMPETQYF TGCGCCAGCAGCCCAGAAGCGGGAATGCCGGAGACCCAGTACTTC
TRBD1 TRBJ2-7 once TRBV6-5 CASRGTGGVNEQYF TGTGCCAGCAGGGGGACAGGGGGCGTCAACGAGCAGTACTTC
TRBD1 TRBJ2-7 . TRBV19 CASNPDRGRGEQYF TGTGCCAGTAACCCGGACAGGGGGCGAGGGGAGCAGTACTTC
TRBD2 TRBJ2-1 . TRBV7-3 CASSPTSGSYNEQFF TGTGCCAGCAGCCCAACTAGCGGCTCCTACAATGAGCAGTTCTTC
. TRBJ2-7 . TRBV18 CASSQGYSSYEQYF TGTGCCAGCTCCCAGGGGTACTCGTCCTACGAGCAGTACTTC
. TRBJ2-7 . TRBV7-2 CASSLDPGHSYEQYF TGTGCCAGCAGCTTAGATCCTGGCCACTCCTACGAGCAGTACTTC
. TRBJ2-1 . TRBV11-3 CASSLGGDSYNEQFF TGTGCCAGCAGCTTAGGGGGGGACTCCTACAATGAGCAGTTCTTC
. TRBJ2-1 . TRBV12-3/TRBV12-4 CASMVANEQFF TGTGCCAGCATGGTAGCCAATGAGCAGTTCTTC
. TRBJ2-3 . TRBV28 CASSGQYYSSTDTQYF TGTGCCAGCAGTGGACAGTACTATTCTAGCACAGATACGCAGTATTTT
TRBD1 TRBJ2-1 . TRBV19 CATRPQGAHEQFF TGTGCCACCCGGCCCCAGGGGGCGCATGAGCAGTTCTTC
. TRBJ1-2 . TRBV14 CASSQVGGQYGYTF TGTGCCAGCAGCCAAGTTGGAGGACAGTACGGCTACACCTTC
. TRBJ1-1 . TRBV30 CAWRRWSTEAFF TGTGCCTGGAGACGGTGGAGCACTGAAGCTTTCTTT
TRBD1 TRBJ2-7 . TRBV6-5 CASSYDRDISYEQYF TGTGCCAGCAGCTACGACAGGGATATATCCTACGAGCAGTACTTC
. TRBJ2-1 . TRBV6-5 CASSYSQSAYNEQFF TGTGCCAGCAGTTACTCTCAGAGCGCCTACAATGAGCAGTTCTTC
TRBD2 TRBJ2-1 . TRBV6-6 CASSYGTSLYNEQFF TGTGCCAGCAGTTACGGGACTAGCCTCTACAATGAGCAGTTCTTC
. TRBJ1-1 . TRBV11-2 CASSLGPGNTEAFF TGTGCCAGCAGCTTAGGCCCGGGAAACACTGAAGCTTTCTTT
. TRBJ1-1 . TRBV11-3 CASSPGPGQMNTEAFF TGTGCCAGCAGCCCAGGACCGGGACAAATGAACACTGAAGCTTTCTTT
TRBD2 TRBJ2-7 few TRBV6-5 CASRPASGTYEQYF TGTGCCAGCAGACCCGCTAGCGGGACCTACGAGCAGTACTTC
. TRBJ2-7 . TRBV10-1 CASSESDSSYEQYF TGCGCCAGCAGTGAGTCGGACAGTTCCTACGAGCAGTACTTC
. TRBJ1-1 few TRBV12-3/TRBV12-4 CASRNNRASKTFF TGTGCCAGTCGCAACAACAGGGCGTCGAAAACTTTCTTT
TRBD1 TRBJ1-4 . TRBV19 CASSGQGRNEKLFF TGTGCCAGTAGTGGACAGGGGAGAAATGAAAAACTGTTTTTT
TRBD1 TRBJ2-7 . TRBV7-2 CASSRTGWSYEQYF TGTGCCAGCAGCCGGACAGGGTGGTCCTACGAGCAGTACTTC
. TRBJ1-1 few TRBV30 CAWSVRRDTEAFF TGTGCCTGGAGTGTAAGACGGGACACTGAAGCTTTCTTT
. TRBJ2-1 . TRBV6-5 CASSYSAKAAYNEQFF TGTGCCAGCAGTTACTCGGCAAAAGCGGCCTACAATGAGCAGTTCTTC
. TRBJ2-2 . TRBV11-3 CASSLVRNTGELFF TGTGCCAGCAGCTTAGTCAGGAACACCGGGGAGCTGTTTTTT
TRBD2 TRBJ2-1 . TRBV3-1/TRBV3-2 CASSPSLAGGGNEQFF TGTGCCAGCAGCCCGTCCCTAGCGGGAGGAGGAAATGAGCAGTTCTTC
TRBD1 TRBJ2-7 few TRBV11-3 CASSLDAPGQGSYEQYF TGTGCCAGCAGCTTAGATGCCCCCGGACAGGGCTCCTACGAGCAGTACTTC
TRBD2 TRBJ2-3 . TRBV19 CASSMPGLGGDTQYF TGTGCCAGTAGTATGCCGGGACTAGGAGGAGATACGCAGTATTTT
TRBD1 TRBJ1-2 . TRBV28 CASSLLGTGYGYTF TGTGCCAGCAGTTTATTGGGGACAGGGTATGGCTACACCTTC
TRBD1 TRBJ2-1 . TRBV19 CASTDRVGSYNEQFF TGTGCCAGCACGGACAGGGTGGGCTCCTACAATGAGCAGTTCTTC
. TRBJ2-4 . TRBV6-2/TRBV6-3 CASSTEGAKNIQYF TGTGCCAGCAGTACCGAGGGCGCCAAAAACATTCAGTACTTC
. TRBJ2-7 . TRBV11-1 CASSLDHYEQYF TGTGCCAGCAGCTTAGATCACTACGAGCAGTACTTC
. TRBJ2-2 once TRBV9 CASMGVNTGELFF TGTGCCAGCATGGGAGTCAACACCGGGGAGCTGTTTTTT
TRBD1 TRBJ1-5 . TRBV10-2 CASSETGGGNQPQHF TGCGCCAGCAGTGAGACAGGGGGAGGCAATCAGCCCCAGCATTTT
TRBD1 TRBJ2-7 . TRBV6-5 CASRRGQGVYEQYF TGTGCCAGCAGGAGGGGACAGGGGGTTTACGAGCAGTACTTC
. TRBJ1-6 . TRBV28 CASSPPNSPLHF TGTGCCAGCAGCCCTCCCAATTCACCCCTCCACTTT
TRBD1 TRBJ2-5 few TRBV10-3 CAISSPNRGETQYF TGTGCCATCAGCTCTCCTAACAGGGGAGAGACCCAGTACTTC
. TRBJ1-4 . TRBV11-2 CASSPTENEKLFF TGTGCCAGCAGCCCGACAGAGAATGAAAAACTGTTTTTT
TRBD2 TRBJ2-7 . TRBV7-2 CASSSRALAGSYEQYF TGTGCCAGCAGCTCTAGGGCCCTAGCGGGGTCCTACGAGCAGTACTTC
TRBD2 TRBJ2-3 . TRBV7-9 CASSSLVAGATTDTQYF TGTGCCAGCAGCTCCTTGGTAGCGGGGGCAACCACAGATACGCAGTATTTT
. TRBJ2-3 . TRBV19 CASKDLAISTDTQYF TGTGCCAGTAAAGATCTCGCGATTAGCACAGATACGCAGTATTTT
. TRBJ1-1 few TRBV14 CASNKRGVLNTEAFF TGTGCCAGCAACAAACGGGGGGTCCTTAACACTGAAGCTTTCTTT
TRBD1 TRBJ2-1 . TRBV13 CASSEITGDEQFF TGTGCCAGCAGCGAGATTACAGGGGATGAGCAGTTCTTC
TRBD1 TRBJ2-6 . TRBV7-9 CASSPRTGAGANVLTF TGTGCCAGCAGCCCCCGGACAGGGGCTGGGGCCAACGTCCTGACTTTC
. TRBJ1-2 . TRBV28 CASSHAAVDGYTF TGTGCCAGCAGCCACGCGGCAGTTGATGGCTACACCTTC
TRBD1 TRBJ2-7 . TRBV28 CASSVGTGYEQYF TGTGCCAGCAGTGTAGGGACAGGCTACGAGCAGTACTTC
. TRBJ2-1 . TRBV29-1 CSVGAGYNEQFF TGCAGCGTTGGGGCTGGGTATAATGAGCAGTTCTTC
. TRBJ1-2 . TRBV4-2 CASSQGPGGGGYTF TGTGCCAGCAGCCAAGGCCCAGGCGGGGGAGGCTACACCTTC
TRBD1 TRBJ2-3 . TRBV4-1 CASSQLPGQRPTDTQYF TGCGCCAGCAGCCAATTACCGGGACAGCGTCCCACAGATACGCAGTATTTT
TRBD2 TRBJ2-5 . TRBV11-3 CASSLAGEGETQYF TGTGCCAGCAGCTTGGCGGGAGAGGGAGAGACCCAGTACTTC
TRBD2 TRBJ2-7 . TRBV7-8 CASSTGGTSGTYEQYF TGTGCCAGCAGCACCGGGGGAACTAGCGGAACCTACGAGCAGTACTTC
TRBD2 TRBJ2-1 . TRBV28 CASSSPGRSGGPNEQFF TGTGCCAGCAGTTCTCCCGGCCGCTCGGGAGGGCCCAATGAGCAGTTCTTC
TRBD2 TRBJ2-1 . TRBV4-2 CASSQGGLESYNEQFF TGTGCCAGCAGCCAAGGGGGACTAGAGAGCTACAATGAGCAGTTCTTC
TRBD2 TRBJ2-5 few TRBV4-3 CASSLSGSTETQYF TGCGCCAGCAGCCTTAGCGGGAGTACAGAGACCCAGTACTTC
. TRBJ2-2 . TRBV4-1 CASSQEGGVYTGELFF TGCGCCAGCAGCCAAGAAGGGGGGGTCTACACCGGGGAGCTGTTTTTT
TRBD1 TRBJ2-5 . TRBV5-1 CASSWTGQGQETQYF TGCGCCAGCAGCTGGACGGGACAGGGTCAAGAGACCCAGTACTTC
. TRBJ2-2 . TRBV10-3 CAISESLARNTGELFF TGTGCCATCAGTGAGTCCCTAGCGAGAAACACCGGGGAGCTGTTTTTT